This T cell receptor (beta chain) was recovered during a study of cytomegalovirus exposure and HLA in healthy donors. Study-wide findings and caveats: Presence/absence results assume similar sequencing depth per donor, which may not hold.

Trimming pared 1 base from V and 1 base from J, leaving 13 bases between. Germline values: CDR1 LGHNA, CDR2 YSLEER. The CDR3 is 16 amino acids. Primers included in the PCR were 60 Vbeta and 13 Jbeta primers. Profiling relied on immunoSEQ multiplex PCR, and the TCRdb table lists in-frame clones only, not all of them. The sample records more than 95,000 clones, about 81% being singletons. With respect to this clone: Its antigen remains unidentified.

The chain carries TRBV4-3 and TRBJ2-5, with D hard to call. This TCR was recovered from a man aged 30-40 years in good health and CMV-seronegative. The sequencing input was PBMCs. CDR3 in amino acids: CASSQVLRPGQETQYF. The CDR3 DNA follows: TGCGCCAGCAGCCAAGTCCTCCGGCCGGGCCAAGAGACCCAGTACTTC.